Below, 27 T cell receptor beta chains from the same sample are listed, as sequenced in a study of T cells after posttransplantation cyclophosphamide (TCRdb year 2016). In light of the paper, this sample's treatment or condition label describes: high-dose cyclophosphamide on days +3 and +4 as single-agent GVHD prophylaxis. Busulfan and fludarabine conditioning, a related or unrelated marrow graft, and cyclophosphamide on days +3 and +4 were given to PTCy patients. Library preparation used the immunoSEQ multiplex PCR assay. What TCRdb holds here is the immuneACCESS table cut down to in-frame rearrangements. Part of the clones is not present; checked against another copy, under half of the missing clones reflect an unresolved V gene, and the others are unexplained. Recorded for this sample are about 42,000 clones; about 90% of them occurred a single time. Of the sample, around 2.3% falls within the top ten clones.

Sample: PBMCs, taken about 64 days after allogeneic stem cell transplant with posttransplant cyclophosphamide. These receptors were taken from a male patient aged 60 to 75 who received an allogeneic stem cell transplant from a related donor and was CMV-positive. Because of the transplant, the T cells may be the graft donor's rather than the patient's own.

Only one count was recorded for this clone. The chain links TRBV5-1 to TRBJ2-3, with TRBD1 as a possible D gene (5 bases). V was shortened by 1 base and J by 3 bases, with 12 bases between the two germline ends. This CDR3 is 15 amino acids long. Germline V gives CDR1 SGHRS, CDR2 YFSETQ. The CDR3: CASSLSFGQTDTQYF. The CDR3, as DNA: TGCGCCAGCAGCTTGAGTTTTGGACAAACAGATACGCAGTATTTT.

The chain uses TRBV5-1 and TRBJ1-2, with 7 bases lining up with TRBD1. Germline CDR1 and CDR2: SGHRS and YFSETQ. This CDR3 has 13 residues. The V segment lost 2 bases and the J segment 8 bases; nucleotides outside the gene matches: 6. The CDR3 protein is CASSFDRAGGYTF. CDR3 nucleotides: TGCGCCAGCAGCTTCGACAGGGCGGGGGGCTACACCTTC.

The sample holds a few counts of this clone. The chain employs TRBV30 and TRBJ1-5, with TRBD1 identical over 7 bases. There are 14 residues in the CDR3. The germline CDR1 and CDR2 sequences are GTSNPN and SVGIG (reference sequence). V was pared by 2 bases and J by 5 bases, with 6 bases of the junction left unmatched. The CDR3 coding sequence is TGTGCCTGGAGTCCCAACAGGGGCTATCAGCCCCAGCATTTT. Translated, it gives CAWSPNRGYQPQHF.

This chain links TRBV19 with TRBJ1-2, with 9 bases matching TRBD1. The CDR3 runs to 13 residues. The V gene end was trimmed by 4 bases and the J gene end by 8 bases; junction bases not matched to a gene: 5. CDR1 and CDR2 (germline): LNHDA, SQIVND (reference sequence). Here the CDR3 DNA reads TGTGCCAGTAGTACCGGGACAGGGATCGGCTACACCTTC. It is translated as CASSTGTGIGYTF.

The chain joins TRBV5-1 to TRBJ1-2; 7 bases line up with TRBD1. V was pared by 0 bases and J by 7 bases, with 9 bases of the junction left unmatched. Germline V gene lookup returns CDR1 SGHRS and CDR2 YFSETQ. The CDR3 sequence is 15 residues long. The CDR3 nucleotides read TGCGCCAGCAGCTTGGTGGTAGGGGGCGCTTCTGGCTACACCTTC. It specifies CASSLVVGGASGYTF.

V and J are TRBV30 and TRBJ2-5, with 7 positions matching TRBD1. The CDR3 is 15 residues long. The germline V gene encodes CDR1 GTSNPN and CDR2 SVGIG (reference sequence). Germline trimming cut 2 bases from V and 2 bases from J; bases unmatched to any gene: 8. The chain's CDR3 is CAWSPMGTAQETQYF. The CDR3 bases are TGTGCCTGGAGTCCGATGGGGACAGCGCAAGAGACCCAGTACTTC.

This chain connects TRBV9 to TRBJ2-2; tentatively, D is TRBD1 (5 bases). Germline V CDR1 and CDR2: SGDLS, YYNGEE. The CDR3 covers 16 residues. V lost 1 base to trimming and J lost 5 bases, with 15 bases between them. CDR3: CASSVTPRVETGELFF. CDR3 coding DNA: TGTGCCAGCAGCGTAACCCCCAGGGTGGAGACCGGGGAGCTGTTTTTT.

V usage is TRBV11-2 and J usage is TRBJ2-7; D remains unclear. The CDR3 consists of 12 residues. Germline V gene data show CDR1 as SGHAT and CDR2 as FQNNGV. CDR3 DNA sequence: TGTGCCAGCAGCTTAGATCTAAGTGCCAGCAGCGTC. This encodes CASSLDLSASSV.

This chain joins TRBV7-9 and TRBJ1-1; D not certain. This CDR3 has 14 amino acids. The germline V and J ends were trimmed by 6 bases and 2 bases, with 13 bases remaining between them. The germline CDR1 and CDR2 sequences are SEHNR and FQNEAQ (reference sequence). DNA for the CDR3: TGTGCCAGCAGAGTGATAGGCGGCAACACTGAAGCTTTCTTT. Its translation: CASRVIGGNTEAFF.

The rearrangement uses TRBV7-9 and TRBJ1-1; the D is unclear. CDR1 is SEHNR and CDR2 is FQNEAQ in the germline V gene (reference sequence). This CDR3 contains 13 residues. V was pared by 1 base and J by 11 bases, with 14 bases between. DNA for the CDR3: TGTGCCAGCAGCTTAGGTGCGCCTCGCGGGGCTTTCTTT. Protein sequence: CASSLGAPRGAFF.

The J gene is TRBJ2-1, the V gene TRBV21-1; the DNA was not used to check the table's D call, TRBD2. TRBV21-1 is shown as a pseudogene. The CDR3 contains 15 residues. The CDR3 spells CASSEPGLADNEQFF. The CDR3 DNA sequence: TGTGCCAGCAGCGAGCCGGGACTAGCCGACAATGAGCAGTTCTTC.

V gene TRBV6-5 combines with J gene TRBJ1-3, with 7 bases that match TRBD1. The germline V gene has CDR1 MNHEY and CDR2 SVGAGI. The CDR3 sequence is 14 residues long. With V trimmed by 2 bases and J by 7 bases, 5 bases remained unmatched. The CDR3 DNA sequence: TGTGCCAGCAGTTACGACAGGGTTTCGAACACCATATATTTT. Its translation: CASSYDRVSNTIYF.

The V gene is TRBV9, the J gene TRBJ1-2; maybe TRBD1 (6 bases). Trimming cost V 3 bases and J 4 bases, with 10 bases left between them. Germline V gene lookup returns CDR1 SGDLS and CDR2 YYNGEE. This CDR3 has 13 residues. CDR3 sequence: CASSDTGTYGYTF. CDR3 coding DNA: TGTGCCAGCAGCGATACAGGGACCTATGGCTACACCTTC.

The chain is built from TRBV9 and TRBJ1-2; 11 bases are shared with TRBD1. Germline V gene sequence: CDR1 SGDLS, CDR2 YYNGEE. Trimming at V came to 3 bases and at J to 5 bases, leaving 6 bases not matched to a gene. CDR3 length: 15 amino acids. Written as DNA, the CDR3 is TGTGCCAGCAGCGGACCGGGACAGGGGGAATATGGCTACACCTTC. Translated, it gives CASSGPGQGEYGYTF.

This clone has just one count. This chain uses TRBV19 with TRBJ1-1; D might be TRBD1 (5 bases). Trimming pared 3 bases from V and 0 bases from J, leaving 11 bases between. From germline, CDR1 is LNHDA and CDR2 SQIVND (reference sequence). The CDR3 length is 15 residues. This CDR3 reads CASSMVAGMNTEAFF. The CDR3 bases are TGTGCCAGTAGTATGGTAGCAGGGATGAACACTGAAGCTTTCTTT. Drawing the rest from reference TRBV19 and TRBJ1-1, the complete variable domain is DGGITQSPKYLFRKEGQNVTLSCEQNLNHDAMYWYRQDPGQGLRLIYYSQIVNDFQKGDIAEGYSVSREKKESFPLTVTSAQKNPTAFYLCASSMVAGMNTEAFFGQGTRLTVV.

This rearrangement joins TRBV6-5 to TRBJ1-2; the D is unclear. Trimming shortened V by 0 bases and J by 7 bases, and 12 bases separated the two germline ends. This CDR3 has 14 amino acids. Germline V gene sequence: CDR1 MNHEY, CDR2 SVGAGI. The CDR3 DNA reads as TGTGCCAGCAGTTACTCGCGGGGAATTGGTGGCTACACCTTC. Residues: CASSYSRGIGGYTF.

This sequence joins TRBV2 and TRBJ1-5; a weak D match, TRBD1 (5 bases). Germline values: CDR1 SNHLY, CDR2 FYNNEI. Trimming left V 6 bases short and J 1 base short, with 13 bases between. The CDR3 loop spans 15 amino acids. CDR3 region: CASRLRQTSNQPQHF. CDR3 DNA sequence: TGTGCCAGCAGACTTAGACAGACAAGCAATCAGCCCCAGCATTTT.

DNA of the CDR3: TGTGCCAGTAGTATCGGGACAGATTATGGCTACACCTTC. It encodes CASSIGTDYGYTF. The V and J genes are TRBV19 and TRBJ1-2; TRBD1 matches at 7 bases. Germline-derived CDR1 and CDR2 are LNHDA and SQIVND (reference sequence). The CDR3 has 13 amino acids. V trimming: 3 bases; J trimming: 5 bases; junction bases outside the gene matches: 3.

This rearrangement joins TRBV6-6 to TRBJ1-4, with TRBD1 identical over 8 bases. V dropped 8 bases and J dropped 2; count of bases not matched to a gene: 4. This CDR3 has 14 amino acids. The germline CDR1 and CDR2 sequences are MNHNY and SVGAGI (reference sequence). The CDR3 spells CASGRDRTNEKLFF. The DNA of the CDR3 is TGTGCCAGCGGCCGGGACAGGACTAATGAAAAACTGTTTTTT.

The chain employs TRBV5-1 and TRBJ2-3; perhaps TRBD1 as D (5 bases). The germline CDR1 and CDR2 sequences are SGHRS and YFSETQ. CDR3 size: 16 residues. Trimming cost V 4 bases and J 0 bases, with 15 bases left between them. The CDR3 reads CASSRMGQKSTDTQYF. The DNA for the CDR3 is TGCGCCAGCAGCCGGATGGGGCAGAAGAGCACAGATACGCAGTATTTT.

Note on this clone: A junction end diverges from the germline sequence, so it may reflect a read error. The chain uses TRBV7-2 and TRBJ1-4; a weak D match, TRBD1 (5 bases). The CDR3 is 15 residues long. In germline, CDR1 is SGHTA, CDR2 FQGNSA. The CDR3 region is CASSLDSGGDEKLFF. The CDR3 DNA reads TGTGCCAGCAGCTTAGATTCGGGGGGGGATGAGAAACTGTTTTTT.

This sequence joins TRBV30 and TRBJ2-5, with 8 bases that match TRBD2. The germline V gene has CDR1 GTSNPN and CDR2 SVGIG (reference sequence). J gave up 8 bases and V 1 base, and 6 bases lay outside the gene matches. The CDR3 runs to 13 residues. Written as DNA, the CDR3 is TGTGCCTGGAGTGGTGGTAGCGGGGCTACCCAGTACTTC. Amino acids: CAWSGGSGATQYF.

V and J are TRBV6-5 and TRBJ2-3, with D perhaps matching TRBD2 (6 bases). The CDR3 is 14 residues long. Looked up from germline, CDR1 is MNHEY and CDR2 is SVGAGI. V lost 8 bases and J 0 bases, leaving 12 bases between the germline ends. This CDR3 is CASHRGTSTDTQYF. The CDR3 nucleotides read TGTGCCAGCCATCGGGGGACTAGCACAGATACGCAGTATTTT.

This clone appeared a few times. The chain is built from TRBV10-3 and TRBJ2-7; the D is unclear. This CDR3 spans 11 amino acids. The germline V and J ends were trimmed by 7 bases and 6 bases, with 10 bases remaining between them. Germline values: CDR1 ENHRY, CDR2 SYGVKD. The CDR3 is CAITNTGEQYF. For the CDR3, the DNA is TGTGCCATCACCAATACTGGCGAGCAGTACTTC.

The chain combines TRBV6-5 with TRBJ2-7; a possible D gene is TRBD2 (6 bases). Trimming pared 0 bases from V and 6 bases from J, leaving 9 bases between. Germline-derived CDR1 and CDR2 are MNHEY and SVGAGI. This CDR3 region has 13 residues. The CDR3 DNA reads as TGTGCCAGCAGTTACTCGAGGGGAGGCGAGCAGTACGTC. This sequence encodes CASSYSRGGEQYV.

This CDR3 reads CASSFSQGARTDTQYF. In DNA, the CDR3 is TGTGCCAGCAGTTTTTCTCAAGGGGCCCGCACAGATACGCAGTATTTT. The chain has TRBV27 and TRBJ2-3, with D perhaps TRBD1 (5 bases). Trimming took 3 bases from V and 1 from J, leaving 14 bases between them. The germline V gene encodes CDR1 MNHEY and CDR2 SMNVEV (reference sequence). This CDR3 comprises 16 residues.

Concerning this clone itself: Other nucleotide sequences from this sample produce the same CDR3. This chain connects TRBV2 to TRBJ2-3, with TRBD2 matching over 9 bases. Germline V gives CDR1 SNHLY, CDR2 FYNNEI. The V gene end was trimmed by 4 bases and the J gene end by 1 base; junction bases not matched to a gene: 0. This CDR3 contains 14 residues. CDR3 sequence (DNA): TGTGCCAGCAGTGGCGGGAGGGGCACAGATACGCAGTATTTT. Residues: CASSGGRGTDTQYF. Supplemented by reference TRBV2 and TRBJ2-3, the full variable domain reads EPEVTQTPSHQVTQMGQEVILRCVPISNHLYFYWYRQILGQKVEFLVSFYNNEISEKSEIFDDQFSVERPDGSNFTLKIRSTKLEDSAMYFCASSGGRGTDTQYFGPGTRLTVL.